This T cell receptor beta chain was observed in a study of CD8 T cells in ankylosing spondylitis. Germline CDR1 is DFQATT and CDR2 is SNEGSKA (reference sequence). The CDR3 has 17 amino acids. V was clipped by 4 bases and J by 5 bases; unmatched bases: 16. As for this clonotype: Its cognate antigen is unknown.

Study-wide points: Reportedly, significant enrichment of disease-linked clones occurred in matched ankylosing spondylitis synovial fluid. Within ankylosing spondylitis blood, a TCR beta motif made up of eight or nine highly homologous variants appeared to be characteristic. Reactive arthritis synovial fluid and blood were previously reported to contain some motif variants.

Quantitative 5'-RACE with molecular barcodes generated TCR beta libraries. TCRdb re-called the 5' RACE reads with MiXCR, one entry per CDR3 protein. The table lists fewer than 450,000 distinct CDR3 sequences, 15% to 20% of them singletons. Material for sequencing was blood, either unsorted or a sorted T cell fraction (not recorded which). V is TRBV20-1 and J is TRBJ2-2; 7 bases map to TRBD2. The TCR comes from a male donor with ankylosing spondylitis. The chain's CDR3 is CSANPSGSHLSTGELFF. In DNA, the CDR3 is TGCAGTGCTAACCCTAGCGGATCTCACTTATCTACCGGGGAGCTGTTTTTT.